This T cell receptor (beta chain) was identified in a study of T cells in Graves' hyperthyroidism and ophthalmopathy (dated by TCRdb to the late 2010s). About the investigation overall: A discovery cohort of about 95 patients, 43 with Graves' ophthalmopathy and fewer than 65 with stable Graves' hyperthyroidism, was used to find distinguishing TCR V-J signatures. Prospective prediction of ophthalmopathy was tested in an independent validation cohort of fewer than 20 hyperthyroidism patients and around 16 patients who later progressed to ophthalmopathy. The 90 to 100 discovery patients were randomly divided into training and test sets at a 7:3 ratio. In addition, the study compared T-cell repertoires in thyroid tissue and in blood from over 5 Graves' hyperthyroidism patients. After blood sampling, hyperthyroidism patients were treated with methimazole at a starting dose of 30 mg daily, and ophthalmopathy patients were treated with high-dose intravenous methylprednisolone. TCR Vbeta CDR3 sequencing of roughly 140 peripheral blood samples (under 45 ophthalmopathy, roughly 72 hyperthyroidism and some 17 progressor patients) is reported in the paper. Broad study findings and their caveats: A model built on a 13 V-J signature distinguished ophthalmopathy from stable hyperthyroidism, reaching over 85% sensitivity and 81.08% specificity in cross-validation and 80%/75% in testing. In validation, the model predicted progression to ophthalmopathy a median of roughly 6.1 months before onset, with about 64% sensitivity and more than 72% specificity. Most expanded thyroid clonotypes (frequency above 0.001) were also found in blood, which suggests that blood repertoires may mirror thyroid immune responses. Sample size was not statistically predetermined, and investigators were not blinded to group allocation.

For this clonotype: The antigen it binds to is not known. No quality values exist for individual bases; no much larger clone is one base distant.

Graves' hyperthyroidism was defined as stable when no progression to ophthalmopathy occurred over 18 months of follow-up. Hyperthyroidism patients were newly diagnosed, had a disease duration of under 2 months, and were aged 18 to 65 years. Any patient with an uncontrolled infection, another autoimmune disease, pregnancy or lactation was excluded. Diagnoses were based on clinical symptoms, serum thyroxine and TRAb, thyroid ultrasound and orbital computed tomography. Total RNA was extracted with Trizol reagent, and quality was checked on an Agilent 2100 Bioanalyzer. The TCR beta CDR3 regions were amplified from RNA transcripts. A first-round RT-PCR of the TCR CDR3 used the HTBI primer set with the Qiagen OneStep RT-PCR kit. Libraries were constructed in a second round of multiplex PCR, after which size selection and purification were performed. Libraries were sequenced paired-end with 100 bp reads on an Illumina HiSeq2000. The paper's data handling went like this. SOAPnuke was used to process the raw data, throwing out any read that contained adapters or uncalled bases, had a mean Phred below 15, or lacked an exact constant-primer or identifier match. High-quality paired reads were merged with COPE v1.2.5, and unique nucleotide sequences were defined as clonotypes. MiTCR v1.1 was used to align clonotypes to the IMGT TRBV, TRBD and TRBJ reference segments. Only V-J combinations with frequency above 0.0001, covering about 99% of repertoires, were analysed. A TCS score was defined as the ratio between F50 (clonal expansion) and ExV (chaos), using BLOSUM62-based TCRdist between CDR3 peptides within each V-J. Welch's t-statistics and random forest reduced 514 V-J features to roughly 13, which were used in a naive Bayes classifier (R e1071). TCRdb's own reprocessing of the public reads used fastp at Q25 and MiXCR and kept productive beta chains. One record per CDR3 amino acid sequence lists the most common genes and DNA. Here the V and J calls rest on TCRdb's processing, not on the authors' analysis. Present in this sample are approximately 590,000 distinct CDR3 sequences, 46% of which were seen just once. The top ten hold roughly 8.2% of the sample.

V gives up 6 bases and J gives up 8 bases, and the segment between their germline ends measures 19 bases. Based on the germline V gene, the CDR1 and CDR2 sequences are SNHLY and FYNNEI. The CDR3 measures 14 amino acids from cysteine to phenylalanine. Of the read, only the CDR3 DNA is kept; its 42 bases are in frame from base 1. This receptor was identified in a woman aged 18-29 years with Graves' hyperthyroidism. Donor details come from another sample of the same person, matched by shared clones. The material sequenced was peripheral blood or thyroid tissue (not recorded which). The chain uses TRBV2 and TRBJ1-2, with TRBD1 tentatively as D gene (6 bases match). This receptor has the CDR3 CASSQTLGAQGYTF. Read as DNA, the sequence is TGTGCCAGCAGCCAAACCTTGGGGGCGCAAGGCTACACCTTC. Supplemented by the reference TRBV2 and TRBJ1-2 proteins around the CDR3, the complete variable domain is EPEVTQTPSHQVTQMGQEVILRCVPISNHLYFYWYRQILGQKVEFLVSFYNNEISEKSEIFDDQFSVERPDGSNFTLKIRSTKLEDSAMYFCASSQTLGAQGYTFGSGTRLTVV.